Shown below are 30 T cell receptor beta chains from a single sample sequenced in a study of technical replicates of blood from several donors. Clones were sequenced by immunoSEQ multiplex PCR, and TCRdb holds only the in-frame ones, with some missing. Of some 80,000 clones in the sample, roughly 94% are singletons; the top ten hold less than 0.4%. The source material was T cells isolated from PBMCs. These receptors were taken from a human donor in good health.

The chain carries TRBV11-2 and TRBJ1-2; D is undetermined. Germline CDR1 reads SGHAT; CDR2 reads FQNNGV. The CDR3 is 15 residues long. Trimming removed 4 bases at V and 7 bases at J, with 19 bases between. Written as DNA, the CDR3 is TGTGCCAGCAGCTCCTACCGAGAGATCTGCCCTGGCTACACCTTC. This sequence encodes CASSSYREICPGYTF.

This chain connects TRBV29-1 to TRBJ2-7; D is undetermined. The V end was cut by 3 bases, the J end by 0 bases, with 3 bases between. Germline CDR1 SQVTM, CDR2 ANQGSEA. CDR3 length: 11 amino acids. In nucleotides, the CDR3 is TGCAGCGTTGACAGCTCCTACGAGCAGTACTTC. It yields the protein CSVDSSYEQYF.

The chain uses TRBV9 and TRBJ2-2, with a tentative D call TRBD1 (6 bases). The V end lost 0 bases, the J end lost 7 bases, and 7 bases lay between the germline ends. The CDR3 totals 13 residues. CDR1 SGDLS and CDR2 YYNGEE come from the germline V gene. For the CDR3, the DNA is TGTGCCAGCAGCGTAGGGGGGCTCGGGGAGCTGTTTTTT. Protein sequence: CASSVGGLGELFF.

The chain links TRBV30 to TRBJ2-7, with TRBD1 identical over 10 bases. With 5 bases clipped from V and 3 bases from J, the junction kept 7 bases outside the gene matches. This CDR3 comprises 14 residues. From germline, CDR1 is GTSNPN and CDR2 SVGIG (reference sequence). The CDR3 bases are TGTGCCTGGGGTGGACAGGGGGTCCGCTACGAGCAGTACTTC. It is translated as CAWGGQGVRYEQYF.

CDR3 coding DNA: TGCAGTGCCTCAAAACAGGGTGAGCAGTTCTTC. Its translation: CSASKQGEQFF. V gene TRBV20-1 combines with J gene TRBJ2-1; possible D gene TRBD1, 6 bases. The length of the CDR3 is 11 residues. The V gene lost 6 bases and the J gene lost 9 bases, with 12 bases spanning the gap. Germline V lookup: CDR1 DFQATT, CDR2 SNEGSKA (reference sequence).

The chain recombines TRBV7-3 with TRBJ2-1, with D tentatively TRBD2 (5 bases). The V end lost 5 bases, the J end lost 3 bases, and 14 bases lay between the germline ends. The CDR3 extends over 15 amino acids. From germline, CDR1 is SGHTA and CDR2 FQGTGA. CDR3 protein: CASSPTTDFYNEQFF. The DNA for the CDR3 is TGTGCCAGCAGCCCTACCACGGACTTCTACAATGAGCAGTTCTTC. Based on the CDR3 plus reference TRBV7-3 and TRBJ2-1, the full variable domain is GAGVSQTPSNKVTEKGKYVELRCDPISGHTALYWYRQSLGQGPEFLIYFQGTGAADDSGLPNDRFFAVRPEGSVSTLKIQRTERGDSAVYLCASSPTTDFYNEQFFGPGTRLTVL.

The chain links TRBV9 to TRBJ2-7; 9 bases line up with TRBD2. Germline values: CDR1 SGDLS, CDR2 YYNGEE. V lost 0 bases and J lost 2; bases outside the gene matches: 6. This CDR3 is 16 amino acids long. CDR3 region: CASSVVWREGPYEQYF. As DNA, the CDR3 is TGTGCCAGCAGCGTAGTCTGGCGGGAGGGCCCCTACGAGCAGTACTTC.

This sequence joins TRBV19 and TRBJ1-2, with 9 bases lining up with TRBD1. The CDR3 consists of 15 residues. J lost 1 base, V lost 5 bases, and 5 bases had no gene match. Germline lookup yields CDR1 LNHDA and CDR2 SQIVND (reference sequence). The CDR3 region is CASSPGTGSNYGYTF. CDR3 coding DNA: TGTGCCAGTAGTCCAGGGACAGGGAGTAACTATGGCTACACCTTC.

A single count supports this clone. The chain couples TRBV19 to TRBJ1-2; TRBD1 might be the D (6 bases). The CDR3 is 12 residues long. V lost 11 bases, J lost 5 bases, and 15 bases lay in between. Germline loops: CDR1 LNHDA, CDR2 SQIVND (reference sequence). As DNA, the CDR3 is TGTGCCTCCTACAGGGTGAAGTATGGCTACACCTTC. The encoded protein is CASYRVKYGYTF.

The rearrangement uses TRBV19 and TRBJ2-3; 12 bases are a match to TRBD2. The CDR3 covers 16 residues. Germline trimming cut 4 bases from V and 0 bases from J; bases unmatched to any gene: 2. The germline gives CDR1 LNHDA, CDR2 SQIVND (reference sequence). CDR3 nucleotide sequence: TGTGCCAGTAGTAGGGGGACTAGCGGGAGCACAGATACGCAGTATTTT. This translates into CASSRGTSGSTDTQYF. The whole variable domain, remainder taken from reference TRBV19 and TRBJ2-3, is DGGITQSPKYLFRKEGQNVTLSCEQNLNHDAMYWYRQDPGQGLRLIYYSQIVNDFQKGDIAEGYSVSREKKESFPLTVTSAQKNPTAFYLCASSRGTSGSTDTQYFGPGTRLTVL.

The V gene is TRBV25-1, the J gene TRBJ2-1, with D maybe TRBD1 (6 bases). V lost 4 bases to trimming and J lost 2 bases, with 15 bases between them. The CDR3 contains 16 residues. Germline CDR1 is MGHDK and CDR2 is SYGVNS. The CDR3 sequence: CASSGTGQVAYNEQFF. In nucleotides, the CDR3 is TGTGCCAGCAGTGGTACAGGGCAGGTGGCCTACAATGAGCAGTTCTTC.

DNA of the CDR3: TGTGCCAGCAGCGATAGACAGGGGAACACAGATACGCAGTATTTT. Protein: CASSDRQGNTDTQYF. The chain carries TRBV9 and TRBJ2-3; 8 nucleotides align to TRBD1. CDR3 length: 15 residues. J was trimmed by 2 bases and V by 3 bases; bases with no gene match: 5. Germline V gives CDR1 SGDLS, CDR2 YYNGEE.

V gene TRBV6-5 combines with J gene TRBJ1-1, with D maybe TRBD1 (5 bases). Trimming left V 2 bases short and J 13 bases short, with 17 bases between. CDR1 MNHEY and CDR2 SVGAGI come from the germline V gene. The CDR3 consists of 13 residues. CDR3 nucleotides: TGTGCCAGCAGTTACAGTTTCCAGGGACTAGGTTTCTTT. Amino acids: CASSYSFQGLGFF.

The V call is TRBV28, the J call TRBJ2-5, with D perhaps matching TRBD1 (6 bases). Between the trimmed V and J ends, which lost 8 bases and 4 bases, there was a span of 23 bases. The CDR3 has 16 amino acids. In germline, CDR1 is MDHEN, CDR2 SYDVKM. The CDR3: CASQGPRGRFGETQYF. In DNA, the CDR3 is TGTGCCAGCCAGGGGCCCAGGGGTAGGTTTGGAGAGACCCAGTACTTC.

The CDR3 is CASSTTGTGRYNEQFF. The CDR3 region has the DNA TGCGCCAGCAGCACCACCGGGACAGGGAGGTACAATGAGCAGTTCTTC. The V call is TRBV5-1, the J call TRBJ2-1, with TRBD1 identical over 9 bases. In germline, CDR1 is SGHRS, CDR2 YFSETQ. CDR3 length equals 16 residues. The trim removed 4 bases at V and 4 bases at J, leaving 9 bases unmatched.

The chain employs TRBV7-6 and TRBJ2-7; 8 nucleotides align to TRBD2. V lost 3 bases and J lost 4; bases outside the gene matches: 11. The CDR3 has 16 amino acids. CDR1 and CDR2 (germline): SGHVS, FNYEAQ. The DNA for the CDR3 is TGTGCCAGCAGCTTCAATAGCGGGAAAGACGGGTACGAGCAGTACTTC. Amino acid sequence: CASSFNSGKDGYEQYF.

The chain carries TRBV5-1 and TRBJ1-5, with unresolved D. V lost 4 bases, J lost 5 bases, and 10 bases lay in between. Germline V CDR1 and CDR2: SGHRS, YFSETQ. The CDR3 sequence is 13 residues long. The CDR3, as DNA: TGCGCCAGCAGCCGAGACGGGGATCAGCCCCAGCATTTT. Translated, it gives CASSRDGDQPQHF.

The chain carries TRBV5-6 and TRBJ2-2; weak D call: TRBD2 (6 bases). CDR1 and CDR2 from the germline V gene are SGHDT and YYEEEE. V lost 2 bases and J 5 bases, leaving 10 bases between the germline ends. There are 14 residues in the CDR3. Here the CDR3 reads CASSLVGGTGELFF. In nucleotides, the CDR3 is TGTGCCAGCAGCTTAGTCGGAGGGACCGGGGAGCTGTTTTTT. Full variable domain (outside the CDR3, taken from reference TRBV5-6 and TRBJ2-2): DAGVTQSPTHLIKTRGQQVTLRCSPKSGHDTVSWYQQALGQGPQFIFQYYEEEERQRGNFPDRFSGHQFPNYSSELNVNALLLGDSALYLCASSLVGGTGELFFGEGSRLTVL.

V usage is TRBV6-6 and J usage is TRBJ1-3; 10 bases match TRBD1. The CDR3 consists of 15 residues. Losses at the gene ends were 4 bases for V and 0 bases for J; bases not matched to a gene: 0. The germline V gene has CDR1 MNHNY and CDR2 SVGAGI (reference sequence). The CDR3 protein is CASSWTGGSGNTIYF. As DNA, the CDR3 is TGTGCCAGCAGTTGGACAGGGGGCTCTGGAAACACCATATATTTT.

This chain joins TRBV7-9 and TRBJ1-2, with D tentatively TRBD1 (6 bases). Germline CDR1 SEHNR, CDR2 FQNEAQ (reference sequence). V lost 3 bases and J lost 4, with 9 bases in between. The CDR3 loop spans 13 amino acids. The chain's CDR3 is CASSFTGFYGYTF. The DNA of the CDR3 is TGTGCCAGCAGCTTTACAGGGTTCTATGGCTACACCTTC.

The chain carries TRBV13 and TRBJ2-3; the match to TRBD1 covers 11 bases. The germline CDR1 and CDR2 sequences are PRHDT and FYEKMQ (reference sequence). With 5 bases clipped from V and 6 bases from J, the junction kept 7 bases outside the gene matches. This CDR3 contains 15 residues. The DNA of the CDR3 is TGTGCCAGCAGCATTTTAGGGACAGGGGGGGATACGCAGTATTTT. Translated: CASSILGTGGDTQYF.

The chain uses TRBV4-2 and TRBJ2-7, with D possibly TRBD2 on 6 matching bases. This CDR3 is built from 14 residues. Germline loops: CDR1 LGHNA, CDR2 YNFKEQ. The ends were cut back, 4 bases at V and 3 bases at J, with 13 bases in the middle. The CDR3 sequence is CASSPDPGDYEQYF. Written as DNA, the CDR3 is TGTGCCAGCAGCCCCGACCCGGGGGACTACGAGCAGTACTTC.

This clone was counted a few times. The chain recombines TRBV28 with TRBJ1-5; 9 bases fit TRBD1. This CDR3 has 15 residues. J was trimmed by 5 bases and V by 2 bases; bases with no gene match: 4. Germline CDR1 is MDHEN and CDR2 is SYDVKM. The CDR3 reads CASSLRQGDDQPQHF. The CDR3 DNA sequence: TGTGCCAGCAGTTTAAGACAGGGGGACGATCAGCCCCAGCATTTT. The variable domain in full, completed from reference TRBV28 and TRBJ1-5, reads DVKVTQSSRYLVKRTGEKVFLECVQDMDHENMFWYRQDPGLGLRLIYFSYDVKMKEKGDIPEGYSVSREKKERFSLILESASTNQTSMYLCASSLRQGDDQPQHFGDGTRLSIL.

V usage is TRBV30 and J usage is TRBJ1-1; D is unclear. Germline V lookup: CDR1 GTSNPN, CDR2 SVGIG (reference sequence). Trimming took 0 bases from V and 2 from J, leaving 10 bases between them. This CDR3 region has 14 residues. The CDR3, as DNA: TGTGCCTGGAGTGTCGGAGCTTTCAACACTGAAGCTTTCTTT. It yields the protein CAWSVGAFNTEAFF.

This clone was found once. This sequence joins TRBV4-1 and TRBJ1-1; the D gene is possibly TRBD1 (5 bases). CDR3 length: 15 amino acids. V was pared by 3 bases and J by 0 bases, with 11 bases between. Germline CDR1 and CDR2: MGHRA and YSYEKL. CDR3 nucleotide sequence: TGCGCCAGCAGCCAGATCAGGGTGATGAACACTGAAGCTTTCTTT. Its protein is CASSQIRVMNTEAFF.

This chain uses TRBV6-5 with TRBJ2-5; a weak D match, TRBD1 (6 bases). With 0 bases removed from V and 1 base from J, the gap between germline ends came to 9 bases. The CDR3 extends over 15 amino acids. Germline assignment: CDR1 MNHEY and CDR2 SVGAGI. The CDR3, as DNA: TGTGCCAGCAGTTACTCCAGGGGCCTCCAAGAGACCCAGTACTTC. This codes for CASSYSRGLQETQYF.

The V and J genes are TRBV2 and TRBJ1-1; D remains unclear. This CDR3 has 14 amino acids. Between the trimmed V and J ends, which lost 4 bases and 1 base, there was a span of 10 bases. Germline V CDR1 and CDR2: SNHLY, FYNNEI. Here the CDR3 reads CASSGPRRNTEAFF. CDR3 nucleotide sequence: TGTGCCAGCAGTGGACCACGGAGGAACACTGAAGCTTTCTTT.

The chain joins TRBV9 to TRBJ2-5; 8 bases line up with TRBD2. Germline V gives CDR1 SGDLS, CDR2 YYNGEE. The CDR3 has 15 residues. The V gene end was trimmed by 0 bases and the J gene end by 4 bases; junction bases not matched to a gene: 5. The chain's CDR3 is CASSVVGLVTETQYF. As DNA, the CDR3 is TGTGCCAGCAGCGTAGTGGGACTAGTCACAGAGACCCAGTACTTC.

V is TRBV29-1 and J is TRBJ2-2; D perhaps matches TRBD1 (5 bases). CDR3 length: 14 residues. Germline V gene data show CDR1 as SQVTM and CDR2 as ANQGSEA. V lost 4 bases to trimming and J lost 3 bases, with 12 bases between them. The CDR3 spells CSVGEGAHTGELFF. Here the CDR3 DNA reads TGCAGCGTTGGAGAAGGGGCCCACACCGGGGAGCTGTTTTTT.

The rearrangement joins TRBV21-1 to TRBJ2-3; TRBD1, the D gene given by the table, was not confirmed from the DNA. TRBV21-1 is an annotated pseudogene. This CDR3 is built from 15 residues. The DNA for the CDR3 is TGTGCCAGCAGCACCCGGGACAGGGTAGGAGATACGCAGTATTTT. Its translation is CASSTRDRVGDTQYF.